Listed below are T cell receptor beta chains from one sample, sequenced in a study of Ad26.COV2.S vaccination and SARS-CoV-2 variants. This table comes from immunoSEQ multiplex PCR, and its TCRdb copy is limited to in-frame clones, with some not included. The table lists around 250,000 clones, over 75% of them singletons. The sample consisted of peripheral blood, taken in a trial of Ad26.COV2.S vaccine versus placebo. All receptors derive from a person between 18 and 60 years old who received the Ad26.COV2.S COVID-19 vaccine or a placebo. Each CDR3 is given with its conserved first and last residue. Fields, in order: J gene, clone size, CDR3 length, D gene, V gene, CDR3 DNA, CDR3 protein. The D gene is left open where the match is weak. A clone size is listed for some rows: how often the clone was seen (once, few, many), or a class if it is expanded.

j_call: TRBJ2-5; clone_size: NA; cdr3_length: 11; d_call: NA; v_call: TRBV20-1; cdr3_nt: TGCAGTGCTTCACGTCAAGAGACCCAGTACTTC; cdr3_aa: CSASRQETQYF
j_call: TRBJ2-1; clone_size: NA; cdr3_length: 14; d_call: NA; v_call: TRBV7-9; cdr3_nt: TGTGCCAGCAGCCCTCTTGGAGGGCCGCCTGAGCAGTTCTTC; cdr3_aa: CASSPLGGPPEQFF
j_call: TRBJ2-1; clone_size: NA; cdr3_length: 15; d_call: TRBD2; v_call: TRBV12-5; cdr3_nt: TGTGCTAGTGGTCCCATCGGGGGGGCCTACAATGAGCAGTTCTTC; cdr3_aa: CASGPIGGAYNEQFF
j_call: TRBJ2-1; clone_size: NA; cdr3_length: 12; d_call: NA; v_call: TRBV30; cdr3_nt: TGTGCCTGGACATTGGAAAACAATGAGCAGTTCTTC; cdr3_aa: CAWTLENNEQFF
j_call: TRBJ2-7; clone_size: NA; cdr3_length: 14; d_call: TRBD2; v_call: TRBV6-5; cdr3_nt: TGTGCCAGCGTTCCTAGCGGGAGGGCCTACGAGCAGTACTTC; cdr3_aa: CASVPSGRAYEQYF
j_call: TRBJ2-1; clone_size: NA; cdr3_length: 16; d_call: TRBD2; v_call: TRBV6-6; cdr3_nt: TGTGCCAGCAGTTACGGCGGACTAGCGGGAGGGGAAGAGCAGTTCTTC; cdr3_aa: CASSYGGLAGGEEQFF
j_call: TRBJ1-1; clone_size: NA; cdr3_length: 15; d_call: NA; v_call: TRBV18; cdr3_nt: TGTGCCAGCTCACCATCAGCAGGGTGGAACACTGAAGCTTTCTTT; cdr3_aa: CASSPSAGWNTEAFF
j_call: TRBJ1-6; clone_size: NA; cdr3_length: 15; d_call: TRBD1; v_call: TRBV9; cdr3_nt: TGTGCCAGCAGCATGAGGACAGGGTCGACCTCACCCCTCCACTTT; cdr3_aa: CASSMRTGSTSPLHF
j_call: TRBJ2-2; clone_size: NA; cdr3_length: 18; d_call: TRBD1; v_call: TRBV7-6; cdr3_nt: TGTGCCAGCAGCTTAGTTGGAGTTGGACAGGTTAACACCGGGGAGCTGTTTTTT; cdr3_aa: CASSLVGVGQVNTGELFF
j_call: TRBJ1-1; clone_size: NA; cdr3_length: 15; d_call: NA; v_call: TRBV7-8; cdr3_nt: TGTGCCAGCAGCTTAAGGGGGTTGGGGAGCACTGAAGCTTTCTTT; cdr3_aa: CASSLRGLGSTEAFF
j_call: TRBJ1-2; clone_size: once; cdr3_length: 11; d_call: NA; v_call: TRBV6-5; cdr3_nt: TGTGCCAGCACGGCAGGGGTAGATTACACCTTC; cdr3_aa: CASTAGVDYTF
j_call: TRBJ1-1; clone_size: NA; cdr3_length: 13; d_call: NA; v_call: TRBV6-4; cdr3_nt: TGTGCCAGCAGTGCCCTCCGGGGCTCTGAAGCTTTCTTT; cdr3_aa: CASSALRGSEAFF
j_call: TRBJ1-4; clone_size: NA; cdr3_length: 15; d_call: TRBD1; v_call: TRBV7-6; cdr3_nt: TGTGCCAGCAGCCGTACGACAGGGTGGGGTGAAAAACTGTTTTTT; cdr3_aa: CASSRTTGWGEKLFF
j_call: TRBJ2-5; clone_size: NA; cdr3_length: 13; d_call: NA; v_call: TRBV19; cdr3_nt: TGTGCCAGTATTGGGACGGGGAAAGAGACCCAGTACTTC; cdr3_aa: CASIGTGKETQYF
j_call: TRBJ1-5; clone_size: few; cdr3_length: 13; d_call: NA; v_call: TRBV11-2; cdr3_nt: TGTGCCAGCAGCACCGCAAACGGCCAGCCCCAGCATTTT; cdr3_aa: CASSTANGQPQHF
j_call: TRBJ1-1; clone_size: NA; cdr3_length: 15; d_call: TRBD1; v_call: TRBV28; cdr3_nt: TGTGCCAGCTCCCTCGGAGGACAGGGAGGCGTGGGCGCTTTCTTT; cdr3_aa: CASSLGGQGGVGAFF
j_call: TRBJ2-6; clone_size: NA; cdr3_length: 17; d_call: NA; v_call: TRBV2; cdr3_nt: TGTGCCAGCAGGATAGGGCATGCAGGAGCTGGGGCCAACGTCCTGACTTTC; cdr3_aa: CASRIGHAGAGANVLTF
j_call: TRBJ2-7; clone_size: NA; cdr3_length: 13; d_call: NA; v_call: TRBV7-8; cdr3_nt: TGTGCCAGCAGCTTAGGGGAAGCCTACGAGCAGTACTTC; cdr3_aa: CASSLGEAYEQYF
j_call: TRBJ2-3; clone_size: NA; cdr3_length: 14; d_call: NA; v_call: TRBV6-2/TRBV6-3; cdr3_nt: TGTGCCAGCAGTTACTCGTTAGAACCAGATACGCAGTATTTT; cdr3_aa: CASSYSLEPDTQYF
j_call: TRBJ2-1; clone_size: once; cdr3_length: 15; d_call: NA; v_call: TRBV7-8; cdr3_nt: TGTGCCAGCAGCTTAGGCGCAGGGTCCTACAATGAGCAGTTCTTC; cdr3_aa: CASSLGAGSYNEQFF
j_call: TRBJ1-1; clone_size: NA; cdr3_length: 12; d_call: NA; v_call: TRBV18; cdr3_nt: TGTGCCAGCTCACCAAGGGGGGCTGAAGCTTTCTTT; cdr3_aa: CASSPRGAEAFF
j_call: TRBJ2-7; clone_size: NA; cdr3_length: 13; d_call: TRBD2; v_call: TRBV5-6; cdr3_nt: TGTGCCAGCAGCTTGGTGACTAGCGTGGAGCAGTACTTC; cdr3_aa: CASSLVTSVEQYF
j_call: TRBJ2-7; clone_size: NA; cdr3_length: 14; d_call: NA; v_call: TRBV18; cdr3_nt: TGTGCCAGCTCACCGGCAGACGTTATCTACGAGCAGTACTTC; cdr3_aa: CASSPADVIYEQYF
j_call: TRBJ2-2; clone_size: NA; cdr3_length: 15; d_call: NA; v_call: TRBV4-3; cdr3_nt: TGCGCCAGCAGCGCCCCGGGATTGAACACCGGGGAGCTGTTTTTT; cdr3_aa: CASSAPGLNTGELFF
j_call: TRBJ2-7; clone_size: NA; cdr3_length: 15; d_call: TRBD1; v_call: TRBV30; cdr3_nt: TGTGCCTGGAGGGTTTTCGGGACAGGGTCCTACGAGCAGTACTTC; cdr3_aa: CAWRVFGTGSYEQYF
j_call: TRBJ1-1; clone_size: NA; cdr3_length: 14; d_call: NA; v_call: TRBV5-1; cdr3_nt: TGCGCCAGCAGCTGGACCGGGGCGAACACTGAAGCTTTCTTT; cdr3_aa: CASSWTGANTEAFF
j_call: TRBJ2-1; clone_size: NA; cdr3_length: 13; d_call: TRBD1; v_call: TRBV2; cdr3_nt: TGTGCCAGCAGCAACCGGGACAGGGGGCGAATGTTCTTC; cdr3_aa: CASSNRDRGRMFF
j_call: TRBJ1-1; clone_size: NA; cdr3_length: 21; d_call: TRBD1; v_call: TRBV4-2; cdr3_nt: TGTGCCAGCAGCCAAGCACAGGGGCGCCTTCCAAGCGTCCAAATGAACACTGAAGCTTTCTTT; cdr3_aa: CASSQAQGRLPSVQMNTEAFF
j_call: TRBJ1-1; clone_size: once; cdr3_length: 16; d_call: NA; v_call: TRBV9; cdr3_nt: TGTGCCAGCAGCGTAGGTGACGGAAGAATGAACACTGAAGCTTTCTTT; cdr3_aa: CASSVGDGRMNTEAFF
j_call: TRBJ2-3; clone_size: NA; cdr3_length: 18; d_call: TRBD2; v_call: TRBV7-6; cdr3_nt: TGTGCCAGCAGCTCCCGTTCCGGCGGGGGGGATGTAGCAGATACGCAGTATTTT; cdr3_aa: CASSSRSGGGDVADTQYF
j_call: TRBJ1-1; clone_size: NA; cdr3_length: 15; d_call: NA; v_call: TRBV7-9; cdr3_nt: TGTGCCAGCAGTGCAGGGTTCGGGGCAGGAGGTGAAGCTTTCTTT; cdr3_aa: CASSAGFGAGGEAFF
j_call: TRBJ2-5; clone_size: NA; cdr3_length: 15; d_call: TRBD2; v_call: TRBV7-9; cdr3_nt: TGTGCCAGCAGCTCCTATCGGGGGGGGTTGGAGACCCAGTACTTC; cdr3_aa: CASSSYRGGLETQYF
j_call: TRBJ2-5; clone_size: NA; cdr3_length: 16; d_call: TRBD2; v_call: TRBV9; cdr3_nt: TGTGCCAGCAGCGTAGCACCAGCGGGGGGGCAAGAGACCCAGTACTTC; cdr3_aa: CASSVAPAGGQETQYF
j_call: TRBJ2-1; clone_size: NA; cdr3_length: 17; d_call: TRBD2; v_call: TRBV11-2; cdr3_nt: TGTGCCAGCAGCTTAGGCCCAGCGGGAGGTCTCTACAATGAGCAGTTCTTC; cdr3_aa: CASSLGPAGGLYNEQFF
j_call: TRBJ2-7; clone_size: once; cdr3_length: 14; d_call: TRBD1; v_call: TRBV2; cdr3_nt: TGTGCCAGCATCTCGGACAGGCGAACCTACGAGCAGTACTTC; cdr3_aa: CASISDRRTYEQYF
j_call: TRBJ2-3; clone_size: NA; cdr3_length: 18; d_call: TRBD2; v_call: TRBV20-1; cdr3_nt: TGCAGTGCTAGTTTTTTTGCTAGCGGGGGAGGTGTCACAGATACGCAGTATTTT; cdr3_aa: CSASFFASGGGVTDTQYF
j_call: TRBJ2-1; clone_size: NA; cdr3_length: 16; d_call: NA; v_call: TRBV10-3; cdr3_nt: TGTGCCATCAGTGATATCAAGGGAACGACGCCCAATGAGCAGTTCTTC; cdr3_aa: CAISDIKGTTPNEQFF
j_call: TRBJ2-7; clone_size: NA; cdr3_length: 12; d_call: NA; v_call: TRBV7-2; cdr3_nt: TGTGCCAGCAGCTTAATCAGGGACGAGCAGTACTTC; cdr3_aa: CASSLIRDEQYF
j_call: TRBJ1-1; clone_size: NA; cdr3_length: 14; d_call: TRBD1; v_call: TRBV6-5; cdr3_nt: TGTGCCAGCAGTTCGCAGGGGGCTGGGGCTGAAGCTTTCTTT; cdr3_aa: CASSSQGAGAEAFF
j_call: TRBJ2-7; clone_size: once; cdr3_length: 14; d_call: TRBD1; v_call: TRBV5-4; cdr3_nt: TGTGCCAGCAGCTCAAAGACAGGGTCCTACGAGCAGTACTTC; cdr3_aa: CASSSKTGSYEQYF
j_call: TRBJ2-7; clone_size: NA; cdr3_length: 13; d_call: NA; v_call: TRBV10-3; cdr3_nt: TGTGCCATCAGTGCCCCGGCAGCCGACGAGCAGTACTTC; cdr3_aa: CAISAPAADEQYF
j_call: TRBJ2-1; clone_size: NA; cdr3_length: 14; d_call: NA; v_call: TRBV2; cdr3_nt: TGTGCCAGCAGTGAAGCGACAGTATACAATGAGCAGTTCTTC; cdr3_aa: CASSEATVYNEQFF
j_call: TRBJ2-7; clone_size: once; cdr3_length: 12; d_call: TRBD1; v_call: TRBV19; cdr3_nt: TGTGCCAGTAGTCGACAGGGGGACGAGCAGTACTTC; cdr3_aa: CASSRQGDEQYF
j_call: TRBJ2-2; clone_size: NA; cdr3_length: 13; d_call: NA; v_call: TRBV30; cdr3_nt: TGTGCCTGGAGTTCGGAGGTCACCGGGGAGCTGTTTTTT; cdr3_aa: CAWSSEVTGELFF
j_call: TRBJ2-7; clone_size: few; cdr3_length: 12; d_call: NA; v_call: TRBV7-9; cdr3_nt: TGTGCCAGCAGCTTCGGGGCCTACGAGCAGTACTTC; cdr3_aa: CASSFGAYEQYF
j_call: TRBJ1-2; clone_size: NA; cdr3_length: 14; d_call: NA; v_call: TRBV6-1; cdr3_nt: TGTGCCAGCAGTGAAGCGACAGGAAGCTATGGCTACACCTTC; cdr3_aa: CASSEATGSYGYTF
j_call: TRBJ2-7; clone_size: NA; cdr3_length: 15; d_call: TRBD2; v_call: TRBV5-6; cdr3_nt: TGTGCCAGCAGCCCAACGACTAGCGGGAAATACGAGCAGTACTTC; cdr3_aa: CASSPTTSGKYEQYF
j_call: TRBJ2-6; clone_size: NA; cdr3_length: 19; d_call: TRBD1; v_call: TRBV30; cdr3_nt: TGTGCCTGGAGTGTCTTAGTCAGACAGGGTCACTCTGGGGCCAACGTCCTGACTTTC; cdr3_aa: CAWSVLVRQGHSGANVLTF
j_call: TRBJ2-1; clone_size: NA; cdr3_length: 11; d_call: NA; v_call: TRBV28; cdr3_nt: TGTGCCAGCAGATGGACTGATGAGCAGTTCTTC; cdr3_aa: CASRWTDEQFF
j_call: TRBJ2-2; clone_size: NA; cdr3_length: 19; d_call: TRBD2; v_call: TRBV7-9; cdr3_nt: TGTGCCAGCAGCTTAAAGTCCCCTAGCGGGAGCTATGGCACCGGGGAGCTGTTTTTT; cdr3_aa: CASSLKSPSGSYGTGELFF
j_call: TRBJ2-7; clone_size: NA; cdr3_length: 15; d_call: TRBD2; v_call: TRBV12-5; cdr3_nt: TGTGCTAGTGTCGGGACTAGCGGGAGGCCCCACGAGCAGTACTTC; cdr3_aa: CASVGTSGRPHEQYF
j_call: TRBJ1-4; clone_size: once; cdr3_length: 15; d_call: TRBD1; v_call: TRBV18; cdr3_nt: TGTGCCAGCTCACCACCGGACAGGGGCGGTGAAAAACTGTTTTTT; cdr3_aa: CASSPPDRGGEKLFF
j_call: TRBJ1-2; clone_size: NA; cdr3_length: 13; d_call: TRBD1; v_call: TRBV19; cdr3_nt: TGTGCCAGTAGAGGACAGGGAGAGTATGGCTACACCTTC; cdr3_aa: CASRGQGEYGYTF
j_call: TRBJ2-2; clone_size: NA; cdr3_length: 14; d_call: NA; v_call: TRBV19; cdr3_nt: TGTGCCAGTAGTAAGGCCTCTAACACCGGGGAGCTGTTTTTT; cdr3_aa: CASSKASNTGELFF
j_call: TRBJ2-7; clone_size: once; cdr3_length: 14; d_call: TRBD2; v_call: TRBV29-1; cdr3_nt: TGCAGCGTTGAATTGGGGACTACTTCCTACGAGCAGTACTTC; cdr3_aa: CSVELGTTSYEQYF
j_call: TRBJ2-5; clone_size: NA; cdr3_length: 15; d_call: NA; v_call: TRBV5-1; cdr3_nt: TGCGCCAGCAGCCCAGGGACCCCCGGGGGCGAGACCCAGTACTTC; cdr3_aa: CASSPGTPGGETQYF
j_call: TRBJ1-3; clone_size: few; cdr3_length: 17; d_call: NA; v_call: TRBV19; cdr3_nt: TGTGCCAGTAGTATAGCGGCCTCGGAGGCCTCTGGAAACACCATATATTTT; cdr3_aa: CASSIAASEASGNTIYF